What follows are 8 T cell receptor beta chains derived from one specimen sequenced in a study of T cell responses to AZD1222 COVID-19 vaccine. Only in-frame clones appear in the TCRdb table, and some are missing; sequencing was by immunoSEQ multiplex PCR. The data hold about 170,000 clones, with roughly 92% observed a single time. The sample consisted of peripheral blood, taken on day 0 of AZD1222 vaccination. The source of these receptors is an adult in good health.

This clone appeared a few times. The V call is TRBV20-1, the J call TRBJ1-1, with TRBD1 matching 7 bases. This CDR3 has 12 amino acids. Germline CDR1 DFQATT, CDR2 SNEGSKA (reference sequence). Trimming removed 3 bases from V and 9 bases from J; junction bases left unmatched: 7. The CDR3 DNA reads as TGCAGTGCTAGTCGGACAGGAAAGAAAGCTTTCTTT. Amino acid sequence: CSASRTGKKAFF.

The CDR3 loop reads CASSLPGEAMGYEQYF. The CDR3 region has the DNA TGTGCCAGCAGCCTGCCGGGAGAAGCAATGGGCTACGAGCAGTACTTC. The chain employs TRBV7-8 and TRBJ2-7; D possibly corresponds to TRBD2 (6 bases). CDR1 and CDR2 (germline): SGHVS, FQNEAQ. This CDR3 comprises 16 residues. V was trimmed by 5 bases and J by 3 bases, leaving 20 bases between them.

This CDR3 is CASSYQGVQETQYF. The CDR3, as DNA: TGTGCCAGCAGTTACCAGGGGGTCCAAGAGACCCAGTACTTC. The chain couples TRBV6-5 to TRBJ2-5; 7 bases line up with TRBD1. This CDR3 spans 14 amino acids. J gave up 1 base and V 2 bases, and 1 base lay outside the gene matches. Germline V CDR1 and CDR2: MNHEY, SVGAGI.

In its sample, this clone was seen once. The chain links TRBV7-9 to TRBJ2-5; D is unclear. The CDR3 has 17 residues. V was trimmed by 5 bases and J by 2 bases, leaving 21 bases between them. Germline V lookup: CDR1 SEHNR, CDR2 FQNEAQ (reference sequence). The CDR3, as DNA: TGTGCCAGCAGCCTAGACGGTCTCGGATGGGAACAAGAGACCCAGTACTTC. It specifies CASSLDGLGWEQETQYF.

The V and J genes are TRBV5-5 and TRBJ2-5, with D tentatively TRBD1 (5 bases). The CDR3 runs to 13 residues. Trimming shortened V by 0 bases and J by 5 bases, and 8 bases separated the two germline ends. Germline CDR1 and CDR2: SGHKS and YYEKEE (reference sequence). CDR3 residues: CASSLAQAETQYF. The DNA of the CDR3 is TGTGCCAGCAGCTTGGCACAGGCGGAGACCCAGTACTTC.

This chain joins TRBV9 and TRBJ2-3; TRBD2 might be the D (6 bases). The CDR3 is 17 residues long. Between the trimmed V and J ends, which lost 3 bases and 2 bases, there was a span of 19 bases. CDR1 and CDR2 (germline): SGDLS, YYNGEE. CDR3 sequence reads: CASSAVAGGGLTDTQYF. The CDR3 region has the DNA TGTGCCAGCAGCGCGGTGGCGGGCGGAGGGCTCACAGATACGCAGTATTTT. The full variable domain, completed using reference TRBV9 and TRBJ2-3, is DSGVTQTPKHLITATGQRVTLRCSPRSGDLSVYWYQQSLDQGLQFLIQYYNGEERAKGNILERFSAQQFPDLHSELNLSSLELGDSALYFCASSAVAGGGLTDTQYFGPGTRLTVL.

V is TRBV6-5 and J is TRBJ1-1; TRBD1 matches at 8 bases. V lost 7 bases, J lost 2 bases, and 9 bases stayed unmatched. The CDR3 sequence is 15 residues long. Germline values: CDR1 MNHEY, CDR2 SVGAGI. The CDR3 nucleotides are TGTGCCAGCATAAGAGACAGGGGTTACAACACTGAAGCTTTCTTT. Protein sequence: CASIRDRGYNTEAFF.

This clone came up once. The V gene is TRBV7-9, the J gene TRBJ2-7; 10 nucleotides match TRBD1. CDR3 length: 14 residues. CDR1 and CDR2 from the germline V gene are SEHNR and FQNEAQ (reference sequence). After removal of 4 bases from V and 7 bases from J, the junction contained 7 bases not matched to a gene. This CDR3 is CASSSRDRGREQYF. CDR3 in DNA: TGTGCCAGCAGCTCCCGGGACAGGGGCCGGGAGCAGTACTTC.